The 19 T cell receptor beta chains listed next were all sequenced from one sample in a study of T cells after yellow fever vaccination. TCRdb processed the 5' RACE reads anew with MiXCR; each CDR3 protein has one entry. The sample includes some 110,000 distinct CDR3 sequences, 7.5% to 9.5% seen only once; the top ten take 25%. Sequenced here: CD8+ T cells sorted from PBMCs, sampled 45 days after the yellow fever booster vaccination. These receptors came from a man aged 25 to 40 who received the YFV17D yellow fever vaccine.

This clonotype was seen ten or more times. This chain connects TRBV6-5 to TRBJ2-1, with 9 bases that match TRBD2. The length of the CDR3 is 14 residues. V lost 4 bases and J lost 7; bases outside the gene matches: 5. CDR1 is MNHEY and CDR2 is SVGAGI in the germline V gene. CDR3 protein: CASSSAGGQNEQFF. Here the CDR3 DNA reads TGTGCCAGCAGTTCGGCGGGAGGGCAGAATGAGCAGTTCTTC.

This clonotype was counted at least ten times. The CDR3, as DNA: TGCGCCAGCAGCCGGAGTGCAGACCTGGCCTACGAGCAGTACTTC. It translates to CASSRSADLAYEQYF. V gene TRBV4-3 combines with J gene TRBJ2-7; D gene uncertain. The CDR3 has 15 amino acids. With 4 bases removed from V and 2 bases from J, the gap between germline ends came to 15 bases. CDR1 LGHNA and CDR2 YSLEER come from the germline V gene.

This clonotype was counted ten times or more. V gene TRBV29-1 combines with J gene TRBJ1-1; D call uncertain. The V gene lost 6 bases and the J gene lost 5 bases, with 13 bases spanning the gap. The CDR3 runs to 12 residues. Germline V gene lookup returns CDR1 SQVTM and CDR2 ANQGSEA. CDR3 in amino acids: CSVGTRLTEAFF. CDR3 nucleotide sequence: TGCAGCGTCGGAACCCGTCTTACTGAAGCTTTCTTT.

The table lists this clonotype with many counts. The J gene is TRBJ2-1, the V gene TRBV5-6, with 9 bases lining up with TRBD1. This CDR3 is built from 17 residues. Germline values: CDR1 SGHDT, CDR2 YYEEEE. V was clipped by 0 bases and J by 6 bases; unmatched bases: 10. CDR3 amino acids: CASSLVFGQGMFNEQFF. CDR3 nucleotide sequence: TGTGCCAGCAGCTTGGTCTTTGGACAGGGGATGTTCAATGAGCAGTTCTTC.

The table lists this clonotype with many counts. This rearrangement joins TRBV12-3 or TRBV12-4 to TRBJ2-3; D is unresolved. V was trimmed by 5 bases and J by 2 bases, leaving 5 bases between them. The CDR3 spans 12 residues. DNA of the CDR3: TGTGCCAGCAGTCACTTCACAGATACGCAGTATTTT. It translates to CASSHFTDTQYF.

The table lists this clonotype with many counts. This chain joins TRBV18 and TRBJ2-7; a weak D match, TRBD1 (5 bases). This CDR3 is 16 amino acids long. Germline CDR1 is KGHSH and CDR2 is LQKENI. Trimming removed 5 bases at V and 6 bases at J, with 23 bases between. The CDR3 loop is CASSSPGSVLFGEQYF. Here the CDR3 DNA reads TGTGCCAGCTCATCCCCAGGGTCCGTTTTATTCGGCGAGCAGTACTTC.

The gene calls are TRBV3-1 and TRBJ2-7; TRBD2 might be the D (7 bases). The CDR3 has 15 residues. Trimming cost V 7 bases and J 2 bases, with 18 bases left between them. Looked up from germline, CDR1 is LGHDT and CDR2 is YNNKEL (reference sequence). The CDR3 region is CASTPTGGDTYEQYF. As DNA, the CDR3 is TGTGCCAGCACCCCGACGGGGGGCGACACCTACGAGCAGTACTTC.

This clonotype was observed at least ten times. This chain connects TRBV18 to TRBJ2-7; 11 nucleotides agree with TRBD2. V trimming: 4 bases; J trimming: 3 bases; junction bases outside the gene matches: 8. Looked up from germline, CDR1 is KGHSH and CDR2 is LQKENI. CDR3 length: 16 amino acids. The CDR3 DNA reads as TGTGCCAGCTCACTTCCCACTAGCGGGAGTTTCTACGAGCAGTACTTC. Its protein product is CASSLPTSGSFYEQYF. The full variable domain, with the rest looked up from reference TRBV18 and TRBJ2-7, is NAGVMQNPRHLVRRRGQEARLRCSPMKGHSHVYWYRQLPEEGLKFMVYLQKENIIDESGMPKERFSAEFPKEGPSILRIQQVVRGDSAAYFCASSLPTSGSFYEQYFGPGTRLTVT.

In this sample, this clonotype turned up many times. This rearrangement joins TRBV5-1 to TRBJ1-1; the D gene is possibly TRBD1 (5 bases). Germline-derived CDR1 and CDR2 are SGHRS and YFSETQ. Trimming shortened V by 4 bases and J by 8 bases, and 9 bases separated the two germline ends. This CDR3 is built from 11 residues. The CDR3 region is CASSKDREAFF. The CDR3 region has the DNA TGCGCCAGCAGCAAAGACAGAGAAGCTTTCTTT.

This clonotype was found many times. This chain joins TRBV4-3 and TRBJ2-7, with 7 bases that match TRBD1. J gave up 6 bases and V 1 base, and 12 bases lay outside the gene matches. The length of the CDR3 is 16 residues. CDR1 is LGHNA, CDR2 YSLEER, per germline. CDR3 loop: CASSQAPGGILGEQYF. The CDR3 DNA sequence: TGCGCCAGCAGCCAAGCACCAGGGGGTATCTTGGGCGAGCAGTACTTC.

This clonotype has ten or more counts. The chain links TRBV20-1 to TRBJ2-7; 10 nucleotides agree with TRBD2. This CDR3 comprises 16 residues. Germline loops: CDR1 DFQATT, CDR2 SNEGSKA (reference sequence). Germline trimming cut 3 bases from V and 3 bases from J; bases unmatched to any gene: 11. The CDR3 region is CSASLLAGDIIYEQYF. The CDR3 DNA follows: TGCAGTGCTAGTCTGCTAGCGGGAGATATAATCTACGAGCAGTACTTC.

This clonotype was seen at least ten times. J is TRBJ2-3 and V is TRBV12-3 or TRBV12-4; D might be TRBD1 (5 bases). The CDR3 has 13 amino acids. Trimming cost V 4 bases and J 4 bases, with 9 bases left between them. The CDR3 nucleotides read TGTGCCAGCAGTTACCAGGGTTCAGATACGCAGTATTTT. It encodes CASSYQGSDTQYF.

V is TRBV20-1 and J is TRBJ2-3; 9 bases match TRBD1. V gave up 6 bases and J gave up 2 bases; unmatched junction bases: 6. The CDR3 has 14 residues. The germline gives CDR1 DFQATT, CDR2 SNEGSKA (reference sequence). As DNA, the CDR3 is TGCAGTGCGGAGGGGACAGGGATCACAGATACGCAGTATTTT. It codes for CSAEGTGITDTQYF.

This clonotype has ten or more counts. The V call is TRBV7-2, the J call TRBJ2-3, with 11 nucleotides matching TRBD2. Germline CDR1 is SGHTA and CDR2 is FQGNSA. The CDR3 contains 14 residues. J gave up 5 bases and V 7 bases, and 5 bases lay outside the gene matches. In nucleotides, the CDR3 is TGTGCCAGCACCGAACTAGCGGGAGAAGATACGCAGTATTTT. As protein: CASTELAGEDTQYF. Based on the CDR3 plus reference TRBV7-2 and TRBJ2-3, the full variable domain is GAGVSQSPSNKVTEKGKDVELRCDPISGHTALYWYRQSLGQGLEFLIYFQGNSAPDKSGLPSDRFSAERTGGSVSTLTIQRTQQEDSAVYLCASTELAGEDTQYFGPGTRLTVL.

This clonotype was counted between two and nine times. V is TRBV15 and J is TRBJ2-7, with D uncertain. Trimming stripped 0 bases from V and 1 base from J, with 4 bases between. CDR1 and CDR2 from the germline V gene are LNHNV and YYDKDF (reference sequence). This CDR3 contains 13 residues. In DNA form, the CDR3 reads TGTGCCACCAGCAGAGACAGTTCCTACGAGCAGTACTTC. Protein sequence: CATSRDSSYEQYF.

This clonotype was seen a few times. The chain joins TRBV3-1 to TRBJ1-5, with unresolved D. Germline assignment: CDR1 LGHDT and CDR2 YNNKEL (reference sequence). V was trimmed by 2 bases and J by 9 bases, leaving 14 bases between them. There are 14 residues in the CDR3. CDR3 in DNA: TGTGCCAGCAGCCAAACGGACGCCCTGGGGCCCCAGCATTTT. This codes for CASSQTDALGPQHF.

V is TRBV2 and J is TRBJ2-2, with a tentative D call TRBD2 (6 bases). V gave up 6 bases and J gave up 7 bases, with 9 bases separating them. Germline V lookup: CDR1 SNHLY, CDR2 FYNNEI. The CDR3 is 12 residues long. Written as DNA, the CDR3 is TGTGCCAGCAGACTAGCAGTCGGGGAGCTGTTTTTT. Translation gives CASRLAVGELFF.

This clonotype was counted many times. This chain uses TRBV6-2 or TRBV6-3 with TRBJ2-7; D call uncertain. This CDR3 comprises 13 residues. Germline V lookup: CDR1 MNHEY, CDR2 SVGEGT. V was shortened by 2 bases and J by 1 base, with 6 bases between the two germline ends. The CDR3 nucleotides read TGTGCCAGCAGTTACGGGTTTTCCTACGAGCAGTACTTC. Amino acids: CASSYGFSYEQYF.

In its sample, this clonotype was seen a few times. CDR3 sequence (DNA): TGCGCCAGCCTAGACATCCTAGGGGGAGAATCGGAGACCCAGTACTTC. Translation gives CASLDILGGESETQYF. This chain uses TRBV10-2 with TRBJ2-5; perhaps TRBD1 as D (6 bases). Trimming took 8 bases from V and 5 from J, leaving 24 bases between them. CDR1 and CDR2 from the germline V gene are WSHSY and SAAADI. The CDR3 loop spans 16 amino acids.